The rows below give T cell receptor beta chains drawn from one sample of a study of human T cells and chemical hapten exposure. TCRdb reprocessed the RACE reads with MiXCR, giving one entry per CDR3 protein. The repertoire holds approximately 260,000 distinct CDR3 sequences, with approximately 8.6% as singletons. The sample here was whole blood, taken in connection with sensitization to the hapten diphenylcyclopropenone (DPC). Every receptor here comes from a woman between 40 and 50 years old with alopecia areata. Some clones in this sample may be carry-over from other donors' samples. Both conserved end residues are part of each CDR3. The order of the fields is V gene, CDR3 length, D gene, clone size, J gene, CDR3 DNA, CDR3 protein. D genes are given only for firm matches. The size entry is marked missing in some rows and otherwise reads once, few, many or a size class.

v_call: TRBV2
cdr3_length: 17
d_call: NA
clone_size: many
j_call: TRBJ2-3
cdr3_nt: TGTGCCAGCAGTGAAAGGGCGGCGGGATCCCTCACAGATACGCAGTATTTT
cdr3_aa: CASSERAAGSLTDTQYF

v_call: TRBV27
cdr3_length: 12
d_call: NA
clone_size: NA
j_call: TRBJ2-7
cdr3_nt: TGTGCCAGCAGGGGGCTTCTCGACGAGCAGTACTTC
cdr3_aa: CASRGLLDEQYF

v_call: TRBV6-2/TRBV6-3
cdr3_length: 17
d_call: TRBD2
clone_size: NA
j_call: TRBJ2-1
cdr3_nt: TGTGCCAGCAGTTCCTTCGGGACTAGCGGGAGTGGGGCTGAGCAGTTCTTC
cdr3_aa: CASSSFGTSGSGAEQFF

v_call: TRBV3-1
cdr3_length: 13
d_call: TRBD1
clone_size: few
j_call: TRBJ2-4
cdr3_nt: TGTGCCAGCAGCCGGAACAGGGGGGACATTCAGTACTTC
cdr3_aa: CASSRNRGDIQYF

v_call: TRBV7-2
cdr3_length: 14
d_call: NA
clone_size: many
j_call: TRBJ1-4
cdr3_nt: TGTGCCAGCAGCTTAGTCGATTCCAATGAAAAACTGTTTTTT
cdr3_aa: CASSLVDSNEKLFF

v_call: TRBV7-2
cdr3_length: 14
d_call: NA
clone_size: NA
j_call: TRBJ2-3
cdr3_nt: TGTGCCAGCAGCGTAACTAGGGGCCGGGGTACGCAGTATTTT
cdr3_aa: CASSVTRGRGTQYF

v_call: TRBV14
cdr3_length: 15
d_call: TRBD1
clone_size: few
j_call: TRBJ1-1
cdr3_nt: TGTGCCAGCAGCCGACAGGGCGCAGGGGACACTGAAGCTTTCTTT
cdr3_aa: CASSRQGAGDTEAFF

v_call: TRBV7-6
cdr3_length: 18
d_call: TRBD2
clone_size: NA
j_call: TRBJ2-2
cdr3_nt: TGTGCCAGCAGCTTAGTGTTGACGAGCGGGGGTTACACCGGGGAGCTGTTTTTT
cdr3_aa: CASSLVLTSGGYTGELFF

v_call: TRBV7-9
cdr3_length: 15
d_call: TRBD2
clone_size: NA
j_call: TRBJ2-1
cdr3_nt: TGTGCCAGCAGCAAGACTAGCGGGAGGTACAATGAGCAGTTCTTC
cdr3_aa: CASSKTSGRYNEQFF

v_call: TRBV6-2/TRBV6-3
cdr3_length: 14
d_call: TRBD2
clone_size: many
j_call: TRBJ2-7
cdr3_nt: TGTGCCAGCAGGCCACTAGCGGGAGGCGACGAGCAGTACTTC
cdr3_aa: CASRPLAGGDEQYF

v_call: TRBV9
cdr3_length: 12
d_call: NA
clone_size: few
j_call: TRBJ1-2
cdr3_nt: TGTGCCAGCAGGGGCGCTAACTATGGCTACACCTTC
cdr3_aa: CASRGANYGYTF

v_call: TRBV28
cdr3_length: 13
d_call: NA
clone_size: few
j_call: TRBJ1-2
cdr3_nt: TGTGCCAGCAGTCCCTACTCGGGCTTGGGCTACACCTTC
cdr3_aa: CASSPYSGLGYTF

v_call: TRBV24-1
cdr3_length: 13
d_call: NA
clone_size: NA
j_call: TRBJ1-2
cdr3_nt: TGTGCCACCAGTGATTTGGGTCGCACTGGCTACACCTTC
cdr3_aa: CATSDLGRTGYTF

v_call: TRBV6-2/TRBV6-3
cdr3_length: 17
d_call: NA
clone_size: few
j_call: TRBJ2-1
cdr3_nt: TGTGCCAGCAGTTACAGGGCACGGCTAAGCTCCTACAATGAGCAGTTCTTC
cdr3_aa: CASSYRARLSSYNEQFF

v_call: TRBV10-3
cdr3_length: 13
d_call: NA
clone_size: NA
j_call: TRBJ1-1
cdr3_nt: TGTGCCACCGGGGGACGGACGAACACTGAAGCTTTCTTT
cdr3_aa: CATGGRTNTEAFF

v_call: TRBV6-2/TRBV6-3
cdr3_length: 15
d_call: NA
clone_size: many
j_call: TRBJ2-5
cdr3_nt: TGTGCCAGCAGCCCCATCGGCAGGGGAAGAGAGACCCAGTACTTC
cdr3_aa: CASSPIGRGRETQYF

v_call: TRBV9
cdr3_length: 13
d_call: NA
clone_size: few
j_call: TRBJ2-1
cdr3_nt: TGTGCCAGCAGCGTAGTGGGGAACAATGAGCAGTTCTTC
cdr3_aa: CASSVVGNNEQFF

v_call: TRBV27
cdr3_length: 14
d_call: TRBD1
clone_size: NA
j_call: TRBJ1-1
cdr3_nt: TGTGCCAGCAGTCCCTGGACAGGGGGGACTGAAGCTTTCTTT
cdr3_aa: CASSPWTGGTEAFF

v_call: TRBV19
cdr3_length: 16
d_call: TRBD2
clone_size: many
j_call: TRBJ2-1
cdr3_nt: TGTGCCAGTAGTGGTCTAGCGGGAGGGTTGGGCAATGAGCAGTTCTTC
cdr3_aa: CASSGLAGGLGNEQFF

v_call: TRBV27
cdr3_length: 13
d_call: NA
clone_size: few
j_call: TRBJ2-2
cdr3_nt: TGTGCCAGCAGTTCGTCACTCACCGGGGAGCTGTTTTTT
cdr3_aa: CASSSSLTGELFF

v_call: TRBV28
cdr3_length: 18
d_call: TRBD2
clone_size: few
j_call: TRBJ2-7
cdr3_nt: TGTGCCAGCAGTTTTTCTGCTAGCGGGAGGGCGAGCTCCTACGAGCAGTACTTC
cdr3_aa: CASSFSASGRASSYEQYF

v_call: TRBV7-2
cdr3_length: 14
d_call: NA
clone_size: few
j_call: TRBJ2-3
cdr3_nt: TGTGCCAGCAGCTTAGTCCTAGCATCAGATACGCAGTATTTT
cdr3_aa: CASSLVLASDTQYF

v_call: TRBV11-2
cdr3_length: 14
d_call: TRBD1
clone_size: NA
j_call: TRBJ2-5
cdr3_nt: TGTGCCAGCAGCCCGACAGGGGCCCAAGAGACCCAGTACTTC
cdr3_aa: CASSPTGAQETQYF

v_call: TRBV9
cdr3_length: 13
d_call: NA
clone_size: many
j_call: TRBJ2-1
cdr3_nt: TGTGCCAGCGGACGAGGAGGGGTCGACGAGCAGTTCTTC
cdr3_aa: CASGRGGVDEQFF

v_call: TRBV9
cdr3_length: 16
d_call: TRBD2
clone_size: NA
j_call: TRBJ2-5
cdr3_nt: TGTGCCAGCAGCGTAGCTACCGGGAGGGTCTCAGAGACCCAGTACTTC
cdr3_aa: CASSVATGRVSETQYF

v_call: TRBV13
cdr3_length: 12
d_call: NA
clone_size: many
j_call: TRBJ2-5
cdr3_nt: TGTGCCAGCAGCTCGAACCGGGACGCCCAGTACTTC
cdr3_aa: CASSSNRDAQYF

v_call: TRBV29-1
cdr3_length: 12
d_call: NA
clone_size: NA
j_call: TRBJ2-7
cdr3_nt: TGCAGCGTCTCTCCTCAGGGGTACGAGCAGTACTTC
cdr3_aa: CSVSPQGYEQYF

v_call: TRBV12-3/TRBV12-4
cdr3_length: 15
d_call: TRBD1
clone_size: few
j_call: TRBJ1-6
cdr3_nt: TGTGCCAGCAGTCCCTCGGGGACAGGGCATTCACCCCTCCACTTT
cdr3_aa: CASSPSGTGHSPLHF

v_call: TRBV29-1
cdr3_length: 11
d_call: NA
clone_size: many
j_call: TRBJ2-7
cdr3_nt: TGCAGCGTCGAGGACAGATACGAGCAGTACTTC
cdr3_aa: CSVEDRYEQYF

v_call: TRBV12-3/TRBV12-4
cdr3_length: 15
d_call: NA
clone_size: NA
j_call: TRBJ2-7
cdr3_nt: TGTGCCAGCAGTCCAATAGGGGGAAACTCCTACGAGCAGTACTTC
cdr3_aa: CASSPIGGNSYEQYF

v_call: TRBV12-3/TRBV12-4
cdr3_length: 13
d_call: NA
clone_size: few
j_call: TRBJ2-7
cdr3_nt: TGTGCCAGCAGTTTTGGTGCCTCCTACGAGCAGTACTTC
cdr3_aa: CASSFGASYEQYF

v_call: TRBV7-2
cdr3_length: 12
d_call: NA
clone_size: few
j_call: TRBJ1-2
cdr3_nt: TGTGCCAGCAGCCCGGGCTTCTATGGCTACACCTTC
cdr3_aa: CASSPGFYGYTF

v_call: TRBV2
cdr3_length: 13
d_call: NA
clone_size: few
j_call: TRBJ1-5
cdr3_nt: TGTGCCAGCAGTTCAGCGGAGGGTCAGCCCCAGCATTTT
cdr3_aa: CASSSAEGQPQHF

v_call: TRBV6-6
cdr3_length: 12
d_call: NA
clone_size: NA
j_call: TRBJ2-7
cdr3_nt: TGTGCCAGCAGTTCCCACGCTCGCGAGCAGTACTTC
cdr3_aa: CASSSHAREQYF

v_call: TRBV7-2
cdr3_length: 14
d_call: NA
clone_size: NA
j_call: TRBJ2-3
cdr3_nt: TGTGCCAGCAGCCGACTCACTTCCTCGGATACGCAGTATTTT
cdr3_aa: CASSRLTSSDTQYF

v_call: TRBV11-3
cdr3_length: 12
d_call: NA
clone_size: NA
j_call: TRBJ2-1
cdr3_nt: TGTGCCAGCAGCTTAGACAGAACCCAGCAGTTCTTC
cdr3_aa: CASSLDRTQQFF

v_call: TRBV6-5
cdr3_length: 16
d_call: TRBD1
clone_size: few
j_call: TRBJ1-1
cdr3_nt: TGTGCCAGCAGTATCGGACAGGGTATGGGAACCACTGAAGCTTTCTTT
cdr3_aa: CASSIGQGMGTTEAFF

v_call: TRBV5-6
cdr3_length: 15
d_call: TRBD1
clone_size: few
j_call: TRBJ2-5
cdr3_nt: TGTGCCAGCAGCTCCATCGACAGGGGGTACGGGACCCAGTACTTC
cdr3_aa: CASSSIDRGYGTQYF

v_call: TRBV7-9
cdr3_length: 16
d_call: TRBD1
clone_size: NA
j_call: TRBJ2-3
cdr3_nt: TGTGCCAGCAGCTCACAGGGGGCAGGCGGCACAGATACGCAGTATTTT
cdr3_aa: CASSSQGAGGTDTQYF

v_call: TRBV28
cdr3_length: 17
d_call: NA
clone_size: NA
j_call: TRBJ1-5
cdr3_nt: TGTGCCAGCAGAAATACCGGGACGCCGATTAGCAATCAGCCCCAGCATTTT
cdr3_aa: CASRNTGTPISNQPQHF